This record covers a single T cell receptor beta chain. In the study's own analysis: Amplification of reference gene primers provided the estimated nucleated cell counts. The table came from immunoSEQ multiplex PCR; TCRdb's copy has only in-frame clones and leaves some out. V and J calls and clone size come straight from that table; D and trimming were deduced from the DNA. The repertoire has about 130,000 clones, about 85% of them found once; the top ten carry roughly 9%. The sample originates from a study of blood T cell repertoires in COVID-19. Study information: T cells, B-cell-depleted T cells, or PBMCs supplied cDNA or gDNA.

V shed 6 bases, J shed 0 bases, and the junction held 7 bases outside the gene matches. The germline CDR1 and CDR2 sequences are SGHNT and YYREEE (reference sequence). The CDR3 length is 17 residues. Material: peripheral blood. The rearrangement joins TRBV5-4 to TRBJ2-6; 9 nucleotides match TRBD1. This receptor was obtained from a man aged 35 to 55 with active or convalescent COVID-19. For the CDR3, the DNA is TGTGCCAGCACGAAGGGACAGGGAAACTCTGGGGCCAACGTCCTGACTTTC. This codes for CASTKGQGNSGANVLTF.